Listed below are T cell receptor beta chains from one sample, sequenced in a study of cytotoxic CD8 clonotypes in ibrutinib-treated CLL. Here immunoSEQ multiplex PCR was the method, and the copy in TCRdb shows in-frame clones only, minus some. Here the sample spans over 110,000 clones, less than 95% being singletons. Sequences were derived from PBMCs, sampled after 12 months of ibrutinib treatment. The source is a human donor with chronic lymphocytic leukemia. Each CDR3 is given with its conserved first and last residue. D genes are given only for firm matches. Only some rows state a clone size, as once, few, many or a class for expanded clones.

J gene | D gene | V gene | clone size | CDR3 protein | CDR3 DNA
TRBJ2-7 | TRBD1 | TRBV7-6 | - | CASSTRTGGGYEQYF | TGTGCCAGCAGCACGCGGACAGGGGGCGGCTACGAGCAGTACTTC
TRBJ2-3 | TRBD2 | TRBV27 | - | CASSSGLAGDTQYF | TGTGCCAGCAGTTCGGGACTAGCGGGAGATACGCAGTATTTT
TRBJ1-3 | - | TRBV27 | - | CASSSDFGGTIYF | TGTGCCAGCAGTTCAGACTTTGGTGGCACCATATATTTT
TRBJ1-4 | - | TRBV7-7 | few | CASSPMTDFNEKLFF | TGTGCTAGCAGCCCTATGACGGACTTTAATGAAAAACTGTTTTTT
TRBJ2-7 | - | TRBV29-1 | - | CSVEWRGRSYEQYF | TGCAGCGTTGAATGGCGTGGTAGGTCCTACGAGCAGTACTTC
TRBJ2-1 | TRBD2 | TRBV28 | - | CASSEYSGSSYNEQFF | TGTGCCAGCAGTGAATATAGCGGGAGCTCCTACAATGAGCAGTTCTTC
TRBJ2-5 | - | TRBV12-2 | - | CASRFRADAGQETQYF | TGTGCAAGTCGCTTTAGGGCTGATGCGGGGCAAGAGACCCAGTACTTC
TRBJ1-2 | - | TRBV28 | few | CASSSSTVNYGYTF | TGTGCCAGCAGTTCGTCAACAGTTAACTATGGCTACACCTTC
TRBJ1-5 | - | TRBV18 | - | CASLPGSRPQHF | TGTGCCAGTCTGCCCGGGAGTAGGCCCCAGCATTTT
TRBJ2-5 | - | TRBV6-6 | - | CASTGHQVETQYF | TGTGCCAGCACAGGGCACCAAGTTGAGACCCAGTACTTC
TRBJ2-2 | - | TRBV19 | - | CASRSPAGTGELFF | TGTGCCAGTCGAAGCCCGGCGGGGACCGGGGAGCTGTTTTTT
TRBJ2-1 | TRBD2 | TRBV6-6 | - | CASSYGGLAKGGEQFF | TGTGCCAGCAGTTACGGGGGACTAGCGAAAGGGGGTGAGCAGTTCTTC
TRBJ2-1 | TRBD2 | TRBV5-1 | - | CASSWTSGSVGEQFF | TGCGCCAGCAGCTGGACTAGCGGGAGTGTGGGTGAGCAGTTCTTC
TRBJ2-7 | - | TRBV30 | - | CAWSVVLSGQYF | TGTGCCTGGAGTGTCGTCTTGAGCGGGCAGTACTTC
TRBJ2-6 | - | TRBV6-5 | - | CASRTGVSGANVLTF | TGTGCCAGCAGAACGGGGGTATCTGGGGCCAACGTCCTGACTTTC
TRBJ2-5 | TRBD2 | TRBV11-2 | once | CASSLNVASGQETQYF | TGTGCCAGCAGCTTAAATGTGGCTAGCGGCCAAGAGACCCAGTACTTC
TRBJ2-7 | - | TRBV9 | - | CASSVASSDYEQYF | TGTGCCAGCAGCGTAGCTAGTAGTGACTACGAGCAGTACTTC
TRBJ1-2 | - | TRBV12-5 | - | CASGIHYGTPNYGYTF | TGTGCTAGTGGTATCCACTACGGGACACCTAACTATGGCTACACCTTC
TRBJ1-1 | - | TRBV4-2 | - | CASSQDPPPMPGLPQAFF | TGTGCCAGCAGCCAAGATCCGCCCCCGATGCCTGGCTTGCCACAAGCTTTCTTT
TRBJ2-1 | TRBD2 | TRBV11-2 | - | CASSFNSGTVGGEQFF | TGTGCCAGCAGCTTTAATAGCGGGACCGTCGGCGGTGAGCAGTTCTTC
TRBJ2-2 | - | TRBV25-1 | - | CASSGAGPRELFF | TGTGCCAGCAGTGGGGCAGGACCGAGGGAGCTGTTTTTT
TRBJ2-7 | - | TRBV9 | once | CASSVKVGENFEQYF | TGTGCCAGCAGCGTAAAGGTGGGTGAGAACTTCGAGCAGTACTTC
TRBJ1-2 | TRBD1 | TRBV6-4 | - | CASSEQGAGDGYTF | TGTGCCAGCAGTGAACAGGGGGCAGGAGATGGCTACACCTTC
TRBJ1-1 | - | TRBV7-9 | - | CASSLNLEAFF | TGTGCCAGCAGCTTAAACCTTGAAGCTTTCTTT
TRBJ2-7 | - | TRBV30 | - | CAWSGGYEQYF | TGTGCCTGGAGTGGGGGCTACGAGCAGTACTTC
TRBJ2-1 | TRBD2 | TRBV4-2 | once | CASSQNRWVAGGPSYNEQFF | TGTGCCAGCAGCCAAAATCGGTGGGTAGCGGGAGGGCCCTCCTACAATGAGCAGTTCTTC
TRBJ1-2 | - | TRBV30 | - | CAWRKGGYTF | TGTGCCTGGAGGAAAGGGGGCTACACCTTC
TRBJ2-3 | TRBD2 | TRBV2 | - | CASSGLAGRSDTQYF | TGTGCCAGCTCTGGACTAGCGGGACGTTCAGATACGCAGTATTTT
TRBJ2-5 | - | TRBV27 | - | CASSSQGLQETQYF | TGTGCCAGCAGTTCCCAGGGTCTCCAGGAGACCCAGTACTTC